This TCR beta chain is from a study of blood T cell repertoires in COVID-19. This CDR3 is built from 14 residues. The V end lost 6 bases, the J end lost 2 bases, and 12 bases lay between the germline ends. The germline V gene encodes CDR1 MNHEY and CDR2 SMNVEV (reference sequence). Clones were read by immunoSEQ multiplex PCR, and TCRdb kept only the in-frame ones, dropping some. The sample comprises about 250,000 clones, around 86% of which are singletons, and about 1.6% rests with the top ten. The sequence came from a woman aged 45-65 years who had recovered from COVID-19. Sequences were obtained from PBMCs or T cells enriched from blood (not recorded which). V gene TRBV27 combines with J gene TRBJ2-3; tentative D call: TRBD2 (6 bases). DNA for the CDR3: TGTGCCAGCAGACATGCGGGATCCACAGATACGCAGTATTTT. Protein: CASRHAGSTDTQYF.